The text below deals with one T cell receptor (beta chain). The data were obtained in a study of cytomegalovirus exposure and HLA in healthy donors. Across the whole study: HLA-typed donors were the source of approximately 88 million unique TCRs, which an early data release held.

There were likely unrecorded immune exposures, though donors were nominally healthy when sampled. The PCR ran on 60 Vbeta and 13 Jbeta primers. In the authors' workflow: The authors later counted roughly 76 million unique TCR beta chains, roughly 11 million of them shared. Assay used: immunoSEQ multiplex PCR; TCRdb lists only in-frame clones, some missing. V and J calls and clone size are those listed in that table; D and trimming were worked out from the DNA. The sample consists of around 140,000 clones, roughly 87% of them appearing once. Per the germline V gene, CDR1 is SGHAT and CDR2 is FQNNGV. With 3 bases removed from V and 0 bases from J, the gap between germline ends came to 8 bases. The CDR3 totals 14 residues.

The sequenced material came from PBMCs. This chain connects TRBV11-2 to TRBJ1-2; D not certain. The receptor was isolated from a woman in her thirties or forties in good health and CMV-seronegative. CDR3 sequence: CASSFDFTNYGYTF. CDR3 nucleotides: TGTGCCAGCAGCTTTGACTTTACTAACTATGGCTACACCTTC.